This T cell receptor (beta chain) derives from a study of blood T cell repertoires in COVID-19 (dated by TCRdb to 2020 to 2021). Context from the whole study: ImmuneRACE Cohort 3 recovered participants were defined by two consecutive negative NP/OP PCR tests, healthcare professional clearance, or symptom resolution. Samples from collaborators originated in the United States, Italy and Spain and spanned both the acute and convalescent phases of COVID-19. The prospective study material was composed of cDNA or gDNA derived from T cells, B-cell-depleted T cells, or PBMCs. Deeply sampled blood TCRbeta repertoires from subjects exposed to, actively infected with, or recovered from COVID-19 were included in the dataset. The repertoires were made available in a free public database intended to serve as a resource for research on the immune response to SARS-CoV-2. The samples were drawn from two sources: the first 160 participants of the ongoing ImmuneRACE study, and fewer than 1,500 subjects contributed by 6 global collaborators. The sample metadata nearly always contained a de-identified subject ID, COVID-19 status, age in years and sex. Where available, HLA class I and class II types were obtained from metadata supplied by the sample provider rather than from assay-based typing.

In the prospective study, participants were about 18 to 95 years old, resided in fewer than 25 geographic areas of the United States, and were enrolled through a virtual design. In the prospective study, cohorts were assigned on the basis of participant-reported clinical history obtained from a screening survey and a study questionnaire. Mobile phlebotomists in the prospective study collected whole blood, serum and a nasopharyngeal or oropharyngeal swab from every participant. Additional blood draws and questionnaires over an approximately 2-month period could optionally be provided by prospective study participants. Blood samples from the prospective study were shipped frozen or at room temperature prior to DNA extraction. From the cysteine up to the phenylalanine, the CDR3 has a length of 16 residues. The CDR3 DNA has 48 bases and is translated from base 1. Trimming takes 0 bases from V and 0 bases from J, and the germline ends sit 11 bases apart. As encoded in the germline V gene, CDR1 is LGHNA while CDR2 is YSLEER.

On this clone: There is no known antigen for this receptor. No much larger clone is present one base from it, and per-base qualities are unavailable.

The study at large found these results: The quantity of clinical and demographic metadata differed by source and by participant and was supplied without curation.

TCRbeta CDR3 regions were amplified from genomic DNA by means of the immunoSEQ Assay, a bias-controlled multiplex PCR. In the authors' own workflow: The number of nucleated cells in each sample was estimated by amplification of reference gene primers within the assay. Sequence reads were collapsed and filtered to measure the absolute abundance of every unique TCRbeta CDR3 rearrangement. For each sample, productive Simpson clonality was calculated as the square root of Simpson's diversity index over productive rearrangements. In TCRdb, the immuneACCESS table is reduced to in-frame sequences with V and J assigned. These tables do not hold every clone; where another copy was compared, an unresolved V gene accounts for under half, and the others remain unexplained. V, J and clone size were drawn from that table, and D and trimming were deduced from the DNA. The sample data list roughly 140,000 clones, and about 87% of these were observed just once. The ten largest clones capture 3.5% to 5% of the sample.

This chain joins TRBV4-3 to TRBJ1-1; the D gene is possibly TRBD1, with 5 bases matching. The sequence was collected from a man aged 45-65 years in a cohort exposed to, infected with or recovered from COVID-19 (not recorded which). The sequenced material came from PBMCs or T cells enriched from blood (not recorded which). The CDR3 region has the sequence CASSQDIAGLNTEAFF. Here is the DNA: TGCGCCAGCAGCCAAGATATAGCAGGGCTGAACACTGAAGCTTTCTTT.